This T cell receptor (beta chain) was observed in a study of Ad26.COV2.S vaccination and SARS-CoV-2 variants. Findings of the study overall: Vaccine recipients surpassed placebo recipients in spike-specific TCR breadth.

For this clone: Its specificity is unknown.

The treatment denotes: roughly 18 received Ad26.COV2.S at low or high dose, single or two shots; about five received placebo; per-sample allocation not given. On day 63 after the first injection, vaccine and placebo recipients gave samples. Recruitment in Boston yielded a donor of adult age, 18-55 years. TCRdb's copy holds only in-frame clones and misses some; the assay was immunoSEQ multiplex PCR. The table lists some 250,000 clones, roughly 90% of them singletons. The germline gives CDR1 MGHRA, CDR2 YSYEKL. The CDR3 runs to 15 residues. Trimming cost V 3 bases and J 9 bases; bases outside gene matches: 11.

The starting material was peripheral blood, obtained in a trial of Ad26.COV2.S vaccine versus placebo. The receptor was derived from a person between 18 and 65 years old who received the Ad26.COV2.S COVID-19 vaccine or a placebo. The chain carries TRBV4-1 and TRBJ2-5; 9 bases line up with TRBD2. As DNA, the CDR3 is TGCGCCAGCAGCCAGGGCCCCGGGAGCGGGGGGTCCCAGTACTTC. This encodes CASSQGPGSGGSQYF.